Listed here are 23 T cell receptor beta chains from one sample, sequenced in a study of type 1 regulatory T cells (dated by TCRdb to the early 2020s). Sequencing instrument: Illumina MiSeq. TCRdb handled the public reads itself, with Q25 trimming in fastp and clone calling in MiXCR, and kept productive beta chains. Every distinct CDR3 protein forms one entry, paired with its most common genes and DNA. This sample has about 97,000 distinct CDR3 sequences in its table, and roughly 28% of those were observed once. Of the sample, around 2.3% is held by the ten largest clones. The sequenced sample consisted of CD4+ T cells, either the whole sample or a sorted fraction (not recorded which). Receptor source: a human donor in good health.

This clonotype was counted a few times. This chain joins TRBV7-8 and TRBJ2-7, with D hard to call. The CDR3 extends over 14 amino acids. CDR1 and CDR2 from the germline V gene are SGHVS and FQNEAQ. Trimming cost V 0 bases and J 4 bases, with 10 bases left between them. The CDR3 DNA follows: TGTGCCAGCAGCTTAGCGCATCTCGCTTACGAGCAGTACTTC. It yields the protein CASSLAHLAYEQYF.

At least ten counts were recorded for this clonotype. The V and J genes are TRBV20-1 and TRBJ2-3; a weak D match, TRBD2 (7 bases). CDR3 length: 16 residues. Trimming took 5 bases from V and 6 from J, leaving 24 bases between them. Looked up from germline, CDR1 is DFQATT and CDR2 is SNEGSKA (reference sequence). The CDR3 nucleotides read TGCAGTGCTCCACCCCGGGGGGCCCCCTGGAGCGATACGCAGTATTTT. This encodes CSAPPRGAPWSDTQYF.

This clonotype has just one count. The chain uses TRBV7-9 and TRBJ2-1; 7 bases are a match to TRBD1. The CDR3 is 15 residues long. Trimming cost V 5 bases and J 4 bases; bases outside gene matches: 8. CDR1 and CDR2 from the germline V gene are SEHNR and FQNEAQ (reference sequence). The CDR3 DNA is TGTGCCAGCAGCGCTCCGGGACAGCAGTACAATGAGCAGTTCTTC. This sequence encodes CASSAPGQQYNEQFF.

This rearrangement joins TRBV20-1 to TRBJ2-3; possibly TRBD1 for D (5 bases). Looked up from germline, CDR1 is DFQATT and CDR2 is SNEGSKA (reference sequence). The V end was cut by 6 bases, the J end by 0 bases, with 7 bases between. CDR3 length: 12 amino acids. In DNA, the CDR3 is TGCAGTGCGTGGGGCAGCACAGATACGCAGTATTTT. Residues: CSAWGSTDTQYF.

The V and J genes are TRBV7-3 and TRBJ2-6; 7 bases match TRBD2. In germline, CDR1 is SGHTA, CDR2 FQGTGA. The CDR3 has 14 amino acids. The V gene end was trimmed by 10 bases and the J gene end by 4 bases; junction bases not matched to a gene: 7. CDR3 region: CATTGGVGANVLTF. The CDR3, as DNA: TGTGCCACCACTGGGGGGGTCGGGGCCAACGTCCTGACTTTC.

In its sample, this clonotype was seen a few times. CDR3 in DNA: TGTGCCAGCAGTTATGAAGCGGAAGCGGTGGAGACCCAGTACTTC. Translation gives CASSYEAEAVETQYF. This sequence joins TRBV27 and TRBJ2-5; D may be TRBD2 (5 bases). The CDR3 contains 15 residues. Looked up from germline, CDR1 is MNHEY and CDR2 is SMNVEV (reference sequence). V was trimmed by 4 bases and J by 5 bases, leaving 17 bases between them.

This clonotype was picked up a small number of times. The rearrangement uses TRBV20-1 and TRBJ2-5; 7 bases agree with TRBD1. This CDR3 has 13 residues. Germline CDR1 is DFQATT and CDR2 is SNEGSKA (reference sequence). V dropped 3 bases and J dropped 2; count of bases not matched to a gene: 3. In DNA, the CDR3 is TGCAGTGCTAGGGGGGACAGACAAGAGACCCAGTACTTC. Encoded protein: CSARGDRQETQYF.

The chain employs TRBV7-2 and TRBJ2-7; D remains unclear. The CDR3 sequence is 15 residues long. CDR1 is SGHTA and CDR2 is FQGNSA in the germline V gene. Trimming took 2 bases from V and 3 from J, leaving 14 bases between them. Here the CDR3 DNA reads TGTGCCAGCAGCTTAAAGGGCGACGGAGACTACGAGCAGTACTTC. Its protein is CASSLKGDGDYEQYF.

Only one count was recorded for this clonotype. A junction boundary mismatches the germline segment, possibly from a read error. The chain employs TRBV7-6 and TRBJ2-1; unclear D gene. The CDR3 has 16 residues. Germline V gene data show CDR1 as SGHVS and CDR2 as FNYEAQ. For the CDR3, the DNA is TGTGCCAGCAGCTTAGGGCGGACGGACGTCTACAATGAGCGGTTCTTC. This encodes CASSLGRTDVYNERFF.

V usage is TRBV7-6 and J usage is TRBJ2-3; no firm D call. V lost 10 bases and J lost 6, with 17 bases in between. The germline CDR1 and CDR2 sequences are SGHVS and FNYEAQ. The CDR3 is 13 residues long. The CDR3 region has the DNA TGTGCCATGGCTGACTGGAAAGCGGATACGCAGTATTTT. Translation gives CAMADWKADTQYF.

The chain combines TRBV6-1 with TRBJ2-1; tentatively, D is TRBD2 (6 bases). The V gene lost 3 bases and the J gene lost 0 bases, with 9 bases spanning the gap. This CDR3 contains 15 residues. Germline V gene sequence: CDR1 MNHNS, CDR2 SASEGT. The CDR3 loop reads CASSEEGSSYNEQFF. The DNA for the CDR3 is TGTGCCAGCAGTGAGGAGGGGAGCTCCTACAATGAGCAGTTCTTC.

In nucleotides, the CDR3 is TGCAGTGCTAGCCATCCAATCGGTCAAGAGACCCAGTACTTC. The encoded protein is CSASHPIGQETQYF. The chain couples TRBV20-1 to TRBJ2-5; D ambiguous. Trimming took off 3 bases at V and 2 bases at J, with 13 bases between the two ends. Per germline, CDR1 DFQATT and CDR2 SNEGSKA (reference sequence). CDR3 length: 14 amino acids.

The rearrangement joins TRBV7-9 to TRBJ1-3; D is unclear. CDR3 size: 12 residues. Deletions cut 6 bases from V and 7 bases from J, with 10 bases between. Germline V gives CDR1 SEHNR, CDR2 FQNEAQ (reference sequence). In DNA form, the CDR3 reads TGTGCCAGCAGTCCTTCGCAGAACACCATATATTTT. This encodes CASSPSQNTIYF.

This clonotype turned up a few times. CDR3: CASSRDRASDTQYF. The DNA for the CDR3 is TGTGCCAGCAGTCGGGACAGGGCCTCCGATACGCAGTATTTT. The rearrangement links TRBV6-2 or TRBV6-3 to TRBJ2-3, with 9 bases lining up with TRBD1. Germline loops: CDR1 MNHEY, CDR2 SVGEGT. Germline trimming cut 5 bases from V and 6 bases from J; bases unmatched to any gene: 6. This CDR3 contains 14 residues.

The chain recombines TRBV5-1 with TRBJ1-5, with 9 bases identical to TRBD1. Germline loops: CDR1 SGHRS, CDR2 YFSETQ. This CDR3 region has 14 residues. With 0 bases clipped from V and 6 bases from J, the junction kept 1 base outside the gene matches. The CDR3 protein is CASSLGTGVQPQHF. CDR3 nucleotide sequence: TGCGCCAGCAGCTTGGGGACAGGGGTTCAGCCCCAGCATTTT.

The rearrangement joins TRBV10-3 to TRBJ2-5, with D perhaps TRBD1 or TRBD2 (5 bases each). Germline assignment: CDR1 ENHRY and CDR2 SYGVKD. This CDR3 region has 13 residues. Trimming took 8 bases from V and 4 from J, leaving 14 bases between them. CDR3 sequence reads: CAISWRQGETQYF. The DNA of the CDR3 is TGTGCCATCTCCTGGAGGCAGGGAGAGACCCAGTACTTC.

V and J are TRBV7-9 and TRBJ2-2; D unclear. V was clipped by 5 bases and J by 8 bases, with 12 bases between them. CDR3 length: 13 amino acids. Germline V gene sequence: CDR1 SEHNR, CDR2 FQNEAQ (reference sequence). This CDR3 reads CASSPTARGELFF. As DNA, the CDR3 is TGTGCCAGCAGCCCGACGGCCCGTGGGGAGCTGTTTTTT.

V gene TRBV4-2 combines with J gene TRBJ2-3; 8 bases are shared with TRBD2. Trimming removed 5 bases from V and 10 bases from J; junction bases left unmatched: 26. The CDR3 consists of 19 residues. CDR1 and CDR2 from the germline V gene are LGHNA and YNFKEQ. The CDR3 protein is CASSNWTSRAQIRSNAQYF. The CDR3 DNA reads TGTGCCAGCAGCAACTGGACTAGCAGAGCACAGATACGCAGTAACGCGCAGTATTTT.

This clonotype appeared many times. This chain connects TRBV6-6 to TRBJ1-5, with D tentatively TRBD1 (5 bases). The CDR3 length is 16 residues. The V end was cut by 0 bases, the J end by 0 bases, with 9 bases between. Germline V gives CDR1 MNHNY, CDR2 SVGAGI (reference sequence). CDR3 sequence: CASSYSSGDSNQPQHF. For the CDR3, the DNA is TGTGCCAGCAGTTACTCTTCGGGGGATAGCAATCAGCCCCAGCATTTT.

The CDR3 nucleotides are TGTGCCAGCAGCCCGTATAGGATACGCTCGGATACGCAGTATTTT. This gives the protein CASSPYRIRSDTQYF. The chain recombines TRBV9 with TRBJ2-3; D remains ambiguous. From germline, CDR1 is SGDLS and CDR2 YYNGEE. With 4 bases removed from V and 6 bases from J, the gap between germline ends came to 18 bases. CDR3 size: 15 residues.

This clonotype was seen a few times. The CDR3 spells CASSLRLGGTVDSYEQYF. CDR3 coding DNA: TGTGCCAGCAGCTTACGGCTTGGCGGGACAGTCGATTCCTACGAGCAGTACTTC. V usage is TRBV7-7 and J usage is TRBJ2-7; a weak D match, TRBD1 (7 bases). The V end lost 2 bases, the J end lost 1 base, and 21 bases lay between the germline ends. From germline, CDR1 is SSHAT and CDR2 FNYEAQ (reference sequence). The CDR3 has 18 residues.

CDR3 amino acids: CASGQGETQYF. CDR3 DNA sequence: TGTGCCAGCGGACAGGGAGAGACCCAGTACTTC. The chain links TRBV6-2 or TRBV6-3 to TRBJ2-5; 8 bases map to TRBD1. The CDR3 is made up of 11 amino acids. J gave up 4 bases and V 8 bases, and 0 bases lay outside the gene matches. The V gene's germline CDR1 is MNHEY and CDR2 SVGEGT.

This clonotype was observed at least ten times. The V and J genes are TRBV29-1 and TRBJ2-5, with D possibly being TRBD1 (6 bases). Deletions cut 7 bases from V and 3 bases from J, with 18 bases between. The CDR3 extends over 14 amino acids. Germline V gene data show CDR1 as SQVTM and CDR2 as ANQGSEA. The CDR3 DNA is TGCAGCGCTTGGGGATTTTCAGGGGAAGAGACCCAGTACTTC. Translating gives CSAWGFSGEETQYF.